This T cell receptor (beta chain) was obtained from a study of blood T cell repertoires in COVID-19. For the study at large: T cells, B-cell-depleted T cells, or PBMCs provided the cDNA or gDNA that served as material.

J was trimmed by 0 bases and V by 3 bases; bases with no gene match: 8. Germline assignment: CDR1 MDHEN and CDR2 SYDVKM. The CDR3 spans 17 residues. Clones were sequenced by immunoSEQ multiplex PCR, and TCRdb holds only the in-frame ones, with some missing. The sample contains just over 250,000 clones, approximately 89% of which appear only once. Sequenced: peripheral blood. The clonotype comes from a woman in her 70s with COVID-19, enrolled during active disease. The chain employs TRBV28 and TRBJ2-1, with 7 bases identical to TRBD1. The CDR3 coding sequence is TGTGCCAGCAGTTTCGGAACAGGGGCCATCTCCTACAATGAGCAGTTCTTC. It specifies CASSFGTGAISYNEQFF.